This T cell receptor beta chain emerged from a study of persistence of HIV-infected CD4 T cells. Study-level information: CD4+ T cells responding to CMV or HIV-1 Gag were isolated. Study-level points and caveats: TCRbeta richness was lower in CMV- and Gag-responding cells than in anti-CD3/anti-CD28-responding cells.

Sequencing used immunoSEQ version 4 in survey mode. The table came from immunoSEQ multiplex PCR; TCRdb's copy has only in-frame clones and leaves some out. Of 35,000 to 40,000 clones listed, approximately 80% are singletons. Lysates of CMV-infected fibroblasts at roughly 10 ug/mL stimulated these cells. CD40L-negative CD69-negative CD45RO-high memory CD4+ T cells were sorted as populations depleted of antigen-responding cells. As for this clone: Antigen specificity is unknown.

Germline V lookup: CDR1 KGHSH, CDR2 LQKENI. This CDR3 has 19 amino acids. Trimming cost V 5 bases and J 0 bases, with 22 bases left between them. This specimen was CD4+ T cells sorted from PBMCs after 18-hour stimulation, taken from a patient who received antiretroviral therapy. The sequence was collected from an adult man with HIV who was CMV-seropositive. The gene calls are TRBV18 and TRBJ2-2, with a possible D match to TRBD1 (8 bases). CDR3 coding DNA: TGTGCCAGCTCAGTGTACCCCAACAGGGGGGGGACGAACACCGGGGAGCTGTTTTTT. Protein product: CASSVYPNRGGTNTGELFF.